These 27 T cell receptor beta chains share one sample of origin, sequenced in a study of T cells in Graves' hyperthyroidism and ophthalmopathy. It was RNA transcripts that yielded the amplified TCR beta CDR3 regions. TCR CDR3 underwent first-round RT-PCR with the HTBI primer set. From the multiplex PCR reads, TCRdb called clonotypes with MiXCR, one entry per CDR3 protein. Of about 540,000 distinct CDR3 sequences in the sample, about 45% are singletons; the top ten hold about 8%. The specimen was peripheral blood or thyroid tissue (not recorded which). The receptors shown here come from a woman under 30 with Graves' hyperthyroidism.

This clonotype was seen repeatedly, ten times or more. This chain connects TRBV28 to TRBJ1-2; D call uncertain. Between the trimmed V and J ends, which lost 3 bases and 4 bases, there was a span of 9 bases. Germline CDR1 MDHEN, CDR2 SYDVKM. This CDR3 is 13 amino acids long. In DNA, the CDR3 is TGTGCCAGCAGTTTGGGCAGAACCTATGGCTACACCTTC. It is translated as CASSLGRTYGYTF.

V gene TRBV20-1 combines with J gene TRBJ2-7, with 14 bases lining up with TRBD2. The V gene's germline CDR1 is DFQATT and CDR2 SNEGSKA (reference sequence). J was trimmed by 5 bases and V by 3 bases; bases with no gene match: 6. The CDR3 loop spans 15 amino acids. The CDR3 bases are TGCAGTGCTAGGACTAGCGGGAGGGGAAGGGACGAGCAGTACTTC. Its protein is CSARTSGRGRDEQYF.

A remark on this clonotype: A much larger clone lies a single base off, so this may be a read error. This chain links TRBV12-3 or TRBV12-4 with TRBJ1-1; D is ambiguous. The CDR3 is 12 amino acids. Trimming removed 3 bases at V and 10 bases at J, with 12 bases between. The CDR3 nucleotides are TGTGCCAGCAGTTTGGCAGGACCTGGAGCTTTCTTT. The encoded protein is CASSLAGPGAFF.

This chain joins TRBV20-1 and TRBJ2-7, with D possibly matching TRBD1 (5 bases). Trimming removed 6 bases from V and 7 bases from J, with 13 bases in between. CDR1 is DFQATT and CDR2 is SNEGSKA in the germline V gene (reference sequence). The CDR3 has 11 amino acids. For the CDR3, the DNA is TGCAGTGCGCCAGGGCTGAATGAGCAGTACTTC. Encoded protein: CSAPGLNEQYF.

The chain has TRBV5-1 and TRBJ2-6, with D unclear. CDR3 size: 13 residues. V shed 2 bases and J shed 4 bases, with 4 bases lying between them. Germline V gene data show CDR1 as SGHRS and CDR2 as YFSETQ. CDR3 sequence: CASSFNGANVLTF. CDR3 DNA: TGCGCCAGCAGCTTCAACGGGGCCAACGTCCTGACTTTC.

This clonotype occurred many times. The rearrangement uses TRBV20-1 and TRBJ1-1; TRBD1 matches at 7 bases. CDR1 is DFQATT, CDR2 SNEGSKA, per germline (reference sequence). Trimming cost V 6 bases and J 3 bases; bases outside gene matches: 7. The CDR3 consists of 13 residues. The CDR3 here is CSAQGGGHTEAFF. The CDR3 DNA is TGCAGTGCCCAGGGGGGGGGACACACTGAAGCTTTCTTT.

This clonotype was recorded at least ten times. The chain has TRBV7-6 and TRBJ1-1; 9 positions match TRBD1. Looked up from germline, CDR1 is SGHVS and CDR2 is FNYEAQ. Trimming removed 5 bases from V and 2 bases from J; junction bases left unmatched: 9. The CDR3 is 16 amino acids. The CDR3 region has the DNA TGTGCCAGCAGCACTCCGGGACAGGGCAGAAACACTGAAGCTTTCTTT. It encodes CASSTPGQGRNTEAFF.

A single count supports this clonotype. The chain couples TRBV7-7 to TRBJ1-1; a weak D match, TRBD1 (5 bases). Germline V gives CDR1 SSHAT, CDR2 FNYEAQ (reference sequence). This CDR3 is built from 16 residues. The ends were cut back, 4 bases at V and 5 bases at J, with 20 bases in the middle. CDR3 coding DNA: TGTGCCAGCAGCTCACAGTCAGGGCGGGTGAGAACTGAAGCTTTCTTT. Protein product: CASSSQSGRVRTEAFF.

The V gene is TRBV5-1, the J gene TRBJ1-5; 12 bases are a match to TRBD1. The CDR3 extends over 16 amino acids. The V and J ends lost 0 bases and 7 bases, in that order; junction bases with no gene match: 5. Germline CDR1 SGHRS, CDR2 YFSETQ. The DNA of the CDR3 is TGCGCCAGCAGCTTGGCGGGACAGGGGGCGGGGCAGCCCCAGCATTTT. Protein sequence: CASSLAGQGAGQPQHF.

This clonotype was counted many times. The V and J genes are TRBV30 and TRBJ1-1; perhaps TRBD1 as D (6 bases). The CDR3 is 13 residues long. CDR1 and CDR2 (germline): GTSNPN, SVGIG (reference sequence). V lost 4 bases to trimming and J lost 1 base, with 10 bases between them. CDR3 sequence: CAWTRGANTEAFF. The CDR3 DNA reads as TGTGCCTGGACGCGGGGGGCGAACACTGAAGCTTTCTTT.

As concerns this clonotype: This is likely a read error, given that the CDR3 carries no conserved phenylalanine or tryptophan at its end. This chain joins TRBV18 and TRBJ1-2; D is unresolved. V dropped 3 bases and J dropped 2 bases, with 7 bases sitting between them. The CDR3 is 13 amino acids. The germline V gene has CDR1 KGHSH and CDR2 LQKENI. The CDR3 spells CASSPLGNYGYTL. DNA of the CDR3: TGTGCCAGCTCACCGCTTGGGAACTATGGCTACACCCTC.

Concerning this clonotype: A much larger clone differs from this one at a single base, so this may be a read error. The chain recombines TRBV20-1 with TRBJ1-4; D is possibly TRBD1 (5 bases). In germline, CDR1 is DFQATT, CDR2 SNEGSKA (reference sequence). The CDR3 is 15 amino acids. CDR3 sequence (DNA): TGCAGTGCTAACCTGGGACCTTGGGCTGGAGAAAAACTGTATTTT. It specifies CSANLGPWAGEKLYF.

The gene calls are TRBV7-2 and TRBJ2-6; D gene ambiguous. The CDR3 sequence is 14 residues long. Germline CDR1 SGHTA, CDR2 FQGNSA. V dropped 5 bases and J dropped 4 bases, with 9 bases sitting between them. CDR3 loop: CASSKPQGANVLTF. CDR3 coding DNA: TGTGCCAGCAGCAAACCCCAAGGGGCCAACGTCCTGACTTTC.

The chain links TRBV7-2 to TRBJ2-7, with D hard to call. CDR1 is SGHTA and CDR2 is FQGNSA in the germline V gene. The ends were cut back, 3 bases at V and 3 bases at J, with 15 bases in the middle. This CDR3 has 15 amino acids. This CDR3 is CASSLERTKRYEQYF. The DNA of the CDR3 is TGTGCCAGCAGCTTGGAGAGGACGAAACGCTACGAGCAGTACTTC.

In its sample, this clonotype was seen a few times. The J gene is TRBJ2-7, the V gene TRBV4-3; 10 bases are shared with TRBD2. Germline V gives CDR1 LGHNA, CDR2 YSLEER. The CDR3 runs to 16 residues. Trimming took 0 bases from V and 3 from J; bases not matched to a gene: 5. The CDR3 loop is CASSQDTGTSVYEQYF. The CDR3 nucleotides read TGCGCCAGCAGCCAAGATACCGGGACTAGCGTCTACGAGCAGTACTTC.

The J gene is TRBJ1-6, the V gene TRBV2, with D maybe TRBD1 (5 bases). V lost 0 bases, J lost 10 bases, and 16 bases lay in between. The CDR3 loop spans 16 amino acids. CDR1 is SNHLY and CDR2 is FYNNEI in the germline V gene. The CDR3 DNA follows: TGTGCCAGCAGTGAAGCCGGTGGGGGAGGCCAATCACCCCTCCACTTT. This sequence encodes CASSEAGGGGQSPLHF. Variable domain in full (rest from reference TRBV2 and TRBJ1-6): EPEVTQTPSHQVTQMGQEVILRCVPISNHLYFYWYRQILGQKVEFLVSFYNNEISEKSEIFDDQFSVERPDGSNFTLKIRSTKLEDSAMYFCASSEAGGGGQSPLHFGNGTRLTVT.

The table lists this clonotype with many counts. The gene calls are TRBV12-5 and TRBJ1-1; TRBD1 aligns across 8 bases. The CDR3 extends over 17 amino acids. The germline V gene has CDR1 LGHNT and CDR2 FRNRAP. With V trimmed by 4 bases and J by 7 bases, 17 bases remained unmatched. The DNA for the CDR3 is TGTGCTAGTGGTTCCCTCCGACCCGGGACAGGAGACGTTGAAGCTTTCTTT. Translating gives CASGSLRPGTGDVEAFF.

The sample holds many counts of this clonotype. This CDR3 fails to terminate in the conserved phenylalanine or tryptophan, so it likely reflects a read error. No DNA is shown, since the ends of the CDR3 on it are uncertain; the CDR3 is the one TCRdb lists. J is TRBJ2-2 and V is TRBV7-2; the table's TRBD2 call for D was not verified on the DNA. Looked up from germline, CDR1 is SGHTA and CDR2 is FQGNSA. The CDR3 has 8 amino acids, counting both end residues. The CDR3 protein is CASSPGLA.

This clonotype showed up just a few times. The rearrangement joins TRBV12-3 or TRBV12-4 to TRBJ1-4; maybe TRBD1 (6 bases). V lost 5 bases and J 7 bases, leaving 17 bases between the germline ends. The CDR3 length is 15 residues. The CDR3 region is CASSGAGTPGEKLFF. The DNA for the CDR3 is TGTGCCAGCAGTGGTGCCGGGACACCGGGTGAAAAACTGTTTTTT.

The V and J genes are TRBV10-3 and TRBJ1-5; tentatively, D is TRBD1 (5 bases). The germline gives CDR1 ENHRY, CDR2 SYGVKD. The CDR3 consists of 15 residues. Trimming removed 5 bases from V and 6 bases from J, with 17 bases in between. CDR3 amino acids: CAISYAGRYGQPQHF. As DNA, the CDR3 is TGTGCCATCAGTTACGCGGGACGGTATGGTCAGCCCCAGCATTTT.

The gene calls are TRBV20-1 and TRBJ2-5, with 7 bases fitting TRBD2. The V gene's germline CDR1 is DFQATT and CDR2 SNEGSKA (reference sequence). V lost 3 bases, J lost 2 bases, and 15 bases stayed unmatched. The CDR3 is 17 amino acids. CDR3 loop: CSASPQAGTGGQETQYF. The CDR3 DNA sequence: TGCAGTGCTAGCCCTCAGGCAGGGACGGGAGGTCAAGAGACCCAGTACTTC.

On this clonotype: This CDR3 is missing its conserved last phenylalanine or tryptophan, likely due to a read error. J is TRBJ2-5 and V is TRBV7-3; tentative D call: TRBD2 (7 bases). The germline gives CDR1 SGHTA, CDR2 FQGTGA. CDR3 length: 14 amino acids. Trimming left V 6 bases short and J 4 bases short, with 15 bases between. Written as DNA, the CDR3 is TGTGCCAGCAGTTGGGGGGGCAGGGGAGAGACCCAGTACTGC. This translates into CASSWGGRGETQYC.

This clonotype was detected many times. The rearrangement joins TRBV20-1 to TRBJ1-3, with no clear D. Germline CDR1 DFQATT, CDR2 SNEGSKA (reference sequence). The CDR3 is 15 amino acids. Trimming cost V 3 bases and J 4 bases, with 16 bases left between them. The CDR3 coding sequence is TGCAGTGCTAGGGGATCAATCCGGGGAGGAAACACCATATATTTT. It translates to CSARGSIRGGNTIYF.

V is TRBV7-8 and J is TRBJ1-6; D is ambiguous. The CDR3 runs 15 residues. Between the trimmed V and J ends, which lost 1 base and 3 bases, there was a span of 7 bases. Germline V gene sequence: CDR1 SGHVS, CDR2 FQNEAQ. CDR3 in amino acids: CASSLVGSYNSPLHF. CDR3 sequence (DNA): TGTGCCAGCAGCTTAGTAGGGAGCTATAATTCACCCCTCCACTTT.

There are many counts of this clonotype. This chain connects TRBV2 to TRBJ2-7; 10 nucleotides match TRBD1. The V segment lost 5 bases and the J segment 4 bases; nucleotides outside the gene matches: 2. CDR1 and CDR2 from the germline V gene are SNHLY and FYNNEI. CDR3 size: 13 residues. CDR3 amino acids: CASSWDRGYEQYF. The CDR3 DNA is TGTGCCAGCAGTTGGGACAGGGGATACGAGCAGTACTTC.

V and J are TRBV7-6 and TRBJ1-6, with 9 bases that match TRBD1. This CDR3 contains 15 residues. Germline CDR1 is SGHVS and CDR2 is FNYEAQ. V was clipped by 8 bases and J by 9 bases; unmatched bases: 11. For the CDR3, the DNA is TGTGCCAGCGGTTCCCCGGGACAGGGAGGTTCACCCCTCCACTTT. Translated, it gives CASGSPGQGGSPLHF.

The table lists this clonotype with many counts. The chain couples TRBV19 to TRBJ2-7; D gene ambiguous. The CDR3 has 13 amino acids. The V gene's germline CDR1 is LNHDA and CDR2 SQIVND (reference sequence). The V gene lost 3 bases and the J gene lost 2 bases, with 8 bases spanning the gap. CDR3 region: CASSIGPAYEQYF. In nucleotides, the CDR3 is TGTGCCAGTAGTATCGGACCGGCCTACGAGCAGTACTTC. The variable domain in full, completed from reference TRBV19 and TRBJ2-7, reads DGGITQSPKYLFRKEGQNVTLSCEQNLNHDAMYWYRQDPGQGLRLIYYSQIVNDFQKGDIAEGYSVSREKKESFPLTVTSAQKNPTAFYLCASSIGPAYEQYFGPGTRLTVT.